Listed below are T cell receptor beta chains from one sample, sequenced in a study of shared clonotypes between healthy human individuals. Profiling relied on immunoSEQ multiplex PCR, and the TCRdb table lists in-frame clones only, not all of them. The data hold 2 million to 2.5 million clones, with under 97% observed a single time. Sequencing was performed on naive CD4+ T cells sorted from blood. These receptors came from a young man in good health. Each CDR3 is given with its conserved first and last residue. D genes are given only for firm matches. Size is omitted from some rows. Given values are once, few, many or a class for expanded clones.

DNA	CDR3	V	J	D	size	length
TGCGCCAGCAGCCGCGGAGGACAGGAGGACGAGCAGTACTTC	CASSRGGQEDEQYF	TRBV4-1	TRBJ2-7	TRBD1	-	14
TGTGCCAGTAGTCTTACGGACAGGCCTGGCTACACCTTC	CASSLTDRPGYTF	TRBV19	TRBJ1-2	TRBD1	-	13
TGTGCCAGCAGCCAAGAATGGGCGGAACAAGAGACCCAGTACTTC	CASSQEWAEQETQYF	TRBV4-2	TRBJ2-5	-	-	15
TGCGCCAGCAGCTTGGCGCCTAGCGGGACCGGGGAGCTGTTTTTT	CASSLAPSGTGELFF	TRBV5-1	TRBJ2-2	TRBD2	-	15
TGTGCCAGCAGTCCTGACAGAACCTTTTATGGCTACACCTTC	CASSPDRTFYGYTF	TRBV6-5	TRBJ1-2	-	-	14
TGTGCCACCAGCAGAGAGACACAGGGAGTGGGGGCTTTCTTT	CATSRETQGVGAFF	TRBV15	TRBJ1-1	-	once	14
TGTGCCAGCAGCTGGGGACAGGCCTACGAGCAGTACTTC	CASSWGQAYEQYF	TRBV11-2	TRBJ2-7	TRBD1	once	13
TGTGCCAGCAGCTTAGTGGTGGGGGACACCGGGGAGCTGTTTTTT	CASSLVVGDTGELFF	TRBV7-3	TRBJ2-2	-	-	15
TGTGCCAGCAGCGATGGGACTAGCGCCTACGAGCAGTACTTC	CASSDGTSAYEQYF	TRBV4-2	TRBJ2-7	TRBD2	-	14
TGCGCCAGCAGCTTGGCTAGCGGGGGCCGGGGAGATACGCAGTATTTT	CASSLASGGRGDTQYF	TRBV5-1	TRBJ2-3	TRBD2	-	16
TGTGCCAGTATGAAGGGGCCCTCCTACAATGAGCAGTTCTTC	CASMKGPSYNEQFF	TRBV19	TRBJ2-1	-	-	14
TGTGCCAGCAGTGAGCAGGGGGCCCCGCTGGACGAGCAGTACTTC	CASSEQGAPLDEQYF	TRBV6-4	TRBJ2-7	TRBD1	-	15
TGTGCCAGCAGCTTAGATTGGTCAGGGGGTCTGAGGGGAAACACCATATATTTT	CASSLDWSGGLRGNTIYF	TRBV7-8	TRBJ1-3	TRBD1	-	18
TGTGCCAGTAGTAGGACAGTCGTATACAATGAGCAGTTCTTC	CASSRTVVYNEQFF	TRBV19	TRBJ2-1	-	-	14
TGTGCCTGGAGTGAGGGGGCAGGAGAGACCCAGTACTTC	CAWSEGAGETQYF	TRBV30	TRBJ2-5	TRBD1	-	13
TGTGCCAGCAGTTACGTCGGGGGGCTGAGGGAGATTCAAACCCTCCACTTT	CASSYVGGLREIQTLHF	TRBV6-8	TRBJ1-6	-	-	17
TGTGCCAGTGTAGAGCCCAATAATTCACCCCTCCACTTT	CASVEPNNSPLHF	TRBV2	TRBJ1-6	-	-	13
TGTGCCAGCCGCCCGGGGCAGTTCAGCTCCTACAATGAGCAGTTCTTC	CASRPGQFSSYNEQFF	TRBV5-4	TRBJ2-1	-	-	16
TGTGCCAGCAGCCGGGGATGGGCAGTCCATAGCAATCAGCCCCAGCATTTT	CASSRGWAVHSNQPQHF	TRBV5-6	TRBJ1-5	-	-	17
TGCGCCAGCAGCCAAGATCGTCAGGTCTACTATGGCTACACCTTC	CASSQDRQVYYGYTF	TRBV4-1	TRBJ1-2	-	-	15
TGTGCCAGCAGCGGAAGGCCGGGACAGCTTAATGAAAAACTGTTTTTT	CASSGRPGQLNEKLFF	TRBV7-8	TRBJ1-4	TRBD1	-	16
TGTGCCTGGAGTGCAATGGGGACTAGATCTGATACGCAGTATTTT	CAWSAMGTRSDTQYF	TRBV30	TRBJ2-3	TRBD2	once	15
TGCGCCAGCAGCCAAGATCGAGGGAGGTCCTACAATGAGCAGTTCTTC	CASSQDRGRSYNEQFF	TRBV4-1	TRBJ2-1	-	-	16
TGTGCCAGCAGCTTAGGACAGGTTTTTGGCTACACCTTC	CASSLGQVFGYTF	TRBV7-2	TRBJ1-2	-	-	13
TGTGCCAGCAGTGAAGCGCGGGGGCAAGGCTCACCCCTCCACTTT	CASSEARGQGSPLHF	TRBV6-1	TRBJ1-6	-	-	15
TGTGCCATCAGCCCCTTTCTAAGCGGGAGCTCCTACAATGAGCAGTTCTTC	CAISPFLSGSSYNEQFF	TRBV10-3	TRBJ2-1	TRBD2	-	17
TGTGCCAGCATACCAGGGGGCGCGCGCACTGAAGCTTTCTTT	CASIPGGARTEAFF	TRBV7-2	TRBJ1-1	TRBD1	-	14
TGTGCCTGGCGACGGGATCTTTCTACTGAAGCTTTCTTT	CAWRRDLSTEAFF	TRBV30	TRBJ1-1	-	-	13
TGCGCCAGCAGCTTGGGACTAGCGGGAGTCGGGCAAGAGACCCAGTACTTC	CASSLGLAGVGQETQYF	TRBV5-1	TRBJ2-5	TRBD2	-	17
TGTGCCAGCAGTTCCCCCCGGGGGCAGTTCTTC	CASSSPRGQFF	TRBV28	TRBJ2-1	-	-	11
TGTGCCAGCAGTTTATCTGGGACCGGGGAGCTGTTTTTT	CASSLSGTGELFF	TRBV27	TRBJ2-2	-	-	13
TGTGCCAGCAGCATGGGACAGGGGAGGGCTAATGAAAAACTGTTTTTT	CASSMGQGRANEKLFF	TRBV5-6	TRBJ1-4	TRBD1	once	16
TGTGCCTGGAGTGTACCGGACAGAAGTAATGATGGCTACACCTTC	CAWSVPDRSNDGYTF	TRBV30	TRBJ1-2	-	-	15
TGTGCCTGGAGTGGTACGGTTGGCATTCAAGAGACCCAGTACTTC	CAWSGTVGIQETQYF	TRBV30	TRBJ2-5	-	once	15
TGTGCCAGCAGCCAGCGAGGGGGTCAGCCCCAGCATTTT	CASSQRGGQPQHF	TRBV5-6	TRBJ1-5	-	-	13
TGTGCCTGGGCGTCCTCGGGGAACACTGAAGCTTTCTTT	CAWASSGNTEAFF	TRBV30	TRBJ1-1	-	once	13
TGTGCCAGCAAACCCGGCTTAGGAGTCCAAGAGACCCAGTACTTC	CASKPGLGVQETQYF	TRBV7-9	TRBJ2-5	-	-	15
TGTGCCAGCAGCAAAGGGGACAGCTATGGCTACACCTTC	CASSKGDSYGYTF	TRBV6-1	TRBJ1-2	TRBD1	-	13
TGCGCCAGCAGTCAATCACGTGGCGGAGTGAGCTCCTACGAGCAGTACTTC	CASSQSRGGVSSYEQYF	TRBV23-1	TRBJ2-7	-	-	17
TGTGCCAGCAGTCCCGGAAGGGGAATACAGCCCCAGCATTTT	CASSPGRGIQPQHF	TRBV2	TRBJ1-5	-	-	14
TGTGCCAGTAGTATTAGCGGACCCTACGAGCAGTACTTC	CASSISGPYEQYF	TRBV19	TRBJ2-7	-	-	13
TGTGCCAGCAGTGACCCTACAGCCAATTCACCCCTCCACTTT	CASSDPTANSPLHF	TRBV6-6	TRBJ1-6	-	few	14
TGTGCCAGCAGTATGGGGACCTACGAGCAGTACTTC	CASSMGTYEQYF	TRBV6-6	TRBJ2-7	-	-	12
TGCGCCAGCAGCATAGAGACAGGCCCCTACGAGCAGTACTTC	CASSIETGPYEQYF	TRBV5-1	TRBJ2-7	-	-	14
TGCGCCAGCAGCCACTATGAAGGGCGCACCGGGGAGCTGTTTTTT	CASSHYEGRTGELFF	TRBV4-1	TRBJ2-2	-	once	15
TGTGCCAGCAGCGTAGCGCCGGGGGCTTCACCCCTCCACTTT	CASSVAPGASPLHF	TRBV9	TRBJ1-6	-	-	14
TGTGCCAGCAGCTTGTCAGGGGGTGGTCAGCCCCAGCATTTT	CASSLSGGGQPQHF	TRBV5-5	TRBJ1-5	TRBD1	-	14
TGTGCCTGGGGGACAGGCTCCTACAATGAGCAGTTCTTC	CAWGTGSYNEQFF	TRBV30	TRBJ2-1	TRBD1	-	13
TGTGCCAGCAGCTCAGGTGCCCTAGCGGGAAACACCTACAATGAGCAGTTCTTC	CASSSGALAGNTYNEQFF	TRBV13	TRBJ2-1	TRBD2	-	18
TGTGCCAGCAGTCCCCTGGGACTAGCACACAATGAGCAGTTCTTC	CASSPLGLAHNEQFF	TRBV6-5	TRBJ2-1	TRBD2	-	15
TGTGCCAGCCGGACAGGGGGCTTCGGCGGGGAGCTGTTTTTT	CASRTGGFGGELFF	TRBV19	TRBJ2-2	TRBD1	-	14
TGCGCCAGCAGCCTACCAGATTTTCCAAGGGACAATGAGCAGTTCTTC	CASSLPDFPRDNEQFF	TRBV4-1	TRBJ2-1	-	once	16